These 23 T cell receptor beta chains originate from one sample sequenced in a study of long-term antiretroviral therapy in people with HIV. Survey-level immunoSEQ v3.0 assays were run. Clones were sequenced by immunoSEQ multiplex PCR, and TCRdb holds only the in-frame ones, with some missing. The profile covers roughly 28,000 clones, with 78% appearing a single time and around a tenth taken by the ten largest. The sequenced sample was unsorted PBMCs, obtained 1.5 years before starting antiretroviral therapy. The receptor set was obtained from a man aged 18 to 30 with HIV.

The table lists this clone with a few counts. The chain is built from TRBV6-5 and TRBJ2-2; D ambiguous. Trimming removed 0 bases at V and 8 bases at J, with 7 bases between. This CDR3 is built from 13 residues. Germline V gene sequence: CDR1 MNHEY, CDR2 SVGAGI. DNA for the CDR3: TGTGCCAGCAGTTACTCTTGGAGTGGGGAGCTGTTTTTT. This sequence encodes CASSYSWSGELFF.

This sequence joins TRBV10-3 and TRBJ2-3; 9 nucleotides agree with TRBD2. The J segment lost 1 base and the V segment lost 10 bases, leaving 6 bases of the junction unmatched. The CDR3 has 14 amino acids. Germline CDR1 reads ENHRY; CDR2 reads SYGVKD. CDR3 coding DNA: TGTGCCACCTATAGCGGGGGCCGCACAGATACGCAGTATTTT. This sequence encodes CATYSGGRTDTQYF.

The rearrangement joins TRBV9 to TRBJ1-1; no clear D gene. Germline V lookup: CDR1 SGDLS, CDR2 YYNGEE. Trimming took 0 bases from V and 4 from J, leaving 7 bases between them. The CDR3 covers 13 residues. This CDR3 is CASSVALFTEAFF. The DNA for the CDR3 is TGTGCCAGCAGCGTAGCGTTATTCACTGAAGCTTTCTTT.

V is TRBV7-3 and J is TRBJ2-3; TRBD2 might be the D (5 bases). V was clipped by 1 base and J by 1 base, with 12 bases between them. The CDR3 consists of 16 residues. The germline V gene encodes CDR1 SGHTA and CDR2 FQGTGA. The CDR3, as DNA: TGTGCCAGCAGCTTAAAAGAGGGTAAGCGCACAGATACGCAGTATTTT. Translating gives CASSLKEGKRTDTQYF.

The rearrangement joins TRBV6-9 to TRBJ1-6, with D perhaps matching TRBD1 (6 bases). V gave up 6 bases and J gave up 7 bases, with 16 bases separating them. Germline loops: CDR1 MNHGY, CDR2 SVAAGI. There are 15 residues in the CDR3. This CDR3 reads CASRQSGQTNSPLHF. The CDR3 coding sequence is TGTGCCAGCAGACAAAGCGGACAGACAAATTCACCCCTCCACTTT.

This chain uses TRBV11-3 with TRBJ2-7, with a tentative D call TRBD1 (6 bases). The CDR3 length is 14 residues. Germline values: CDR1 SGHNT, CDR2 YENEEA. V was cut by 5 bases and J by 1 base, with 12 bases left in between. In nucleotides, the CDR3 is TGTGCCAGCAGCCACCGGGACACGTCCTACGAGCAGTACTTC. Residues: CASSHRDTSYEQYF.

This sequence joins TRBV2 and TRBJ2-1, with TRBD2 identical over 7 bases. Germline-derived CDR1 and CDR2 are SNHLY and FYNNEI. J lost 15 bases, V lost 1 base, and 15 bases had no gene match. The CDR3 runs to 15 residues. This chain's CDR3 is CASSEGLEAGIPRFF. In nucleotides, the CDR3 is TGTGCCAGCAGTGAAGGCCTTGAAGCGGGGATTCCCCGGTTCTTC.

This rearrangement joins TRBV11-2 to TRBJ1-2; D is uncertain. V was cut by 0 bases and J by 6 bases, with 11 bases left in between. This CDR3 is built from 14 residues. Germline V CDR1 and CDR2: SGHAT, FQNNGV. CDR3 in DNA: TGTGCCAGCAGCTTAGATCAGGAGGGAAATGGCTACACCTTC. The encoded protein is CASSLDQEGNGYTF.

The chain joins TRBV7-2 to TRBJ2-2, with TRBD2 matching 10 bases. Unmatched junction bases numbered 6, after V lost 5 bases and J lost 0 bases. The CDR3 loop spans 17 amino acids. CDR1 and CDR2 (germline): SGHTA, FQGNSA. The CDR3 DNA reads TGTGCCAGCAGCACGTTACTAGCGGGGCCGAACACCGGGGAGCTGTTTTTT. Translated: CASSTLLAGPNTGELFF.

This clone was detected once. The CDR3 protein is CASSTLAGSDEQFF. CDR3 coding DNA: TGTGCCAGCAGTACCCTAGCGGGTTCCGATGAGCAGTTCTTC. The rearrangement uses TRBV6-5 and TRBJ2-1, with 8 nucleotides matching TRBD2. V was pared by 5 bases and J by 8 bases, with 8 bases of the junction left unmatched. Germline V lookup: CDR1 MNHEY, CDR2 SVGAGI. This CDR3 is 14 amino acids long.

V usage is TRBV18 and J usage is TRBJ1-3; D not resolved. The CDR3 runs 14 residues. Germline CDR1 reads KGHSH; CDR2 reads LQKENI. Deletions cut 0 bases from V and 9 bases from J, with 12 bases between. Here the CDR3 DNA reads TGTGCCAGCTCACCACCCTCTAATAGGATCACCATATATTTT. It yields the protein CASSPPSNRITIYF.

J is TRBJ2-1 and V is TRBV5-6, with D possibly matching TRBD2 (5 bases). V lost 1 base to trimming and J lost 7 bases, with 12 bases between them. This CDR3 contains 14 residues. CDR1 is SGHDT, CDR2 YYEEEE, per germline. The CDR3 coding sequence is TGTGCCAGCAGCTTGTGGGAGAGGGAAAATGAGCAGTTCTTC. This encodes CASSLWERENEQFF.

J is TRBJ1-1 and V is TRBV6-6, with TRBD1 identical over 7 bases. This CDR3 has 15 residues. Germline V gene sequence: CDR1 MNHNY, CDR2 SVGAGI (reference sequence). The J segment lost 1 base and the V segment lost 6 bases, leaving 8 bases of the junction unmatched. CDR3 region: CASRELQGRNTEAFF. Written as DNA, the CDR3 is TGTGCCAGCAGGGAGTTACAGGGGCGGAACACTGAAGCTTTCTTT.

The chain couples TRBV15 to TRBJ1-1; tentative D call: TRBD1 (6 bases). The CDR3 runs to 15 residues. CDR1 LNHNV and CDR2 YYDKDF come from the germline V gene (reference sequence). Trimming took 3 bases from V and 7 from J, leaving 18 bases between them. The CDR3 DNA reads TGTGCCACCAGCAGCGCCAGACAGGACGTAGGTGAAGCTTTCTTT. Amino acid sequence: CATSSARQDVGEAFF.

The chain has TRBV6-5 and TRBJ2-2; D gene ambiguous. V was shortened by 5 bases and J by 7 bases, with 11 bases between the two germline ends. The germline V gene encodes CDR1 MNHEY and CDR2 SVGAGI. This CDR3 comprises 13 residues. CDR3 residues: CASSGSPGGELFF. The CDR3 DNA reads TGTGCCAGCAGTGGCTCCCCCGGCGGGGAGCTGTTTTTT.

Points on this clone: It may be a read error: a sequence one base away is much more abundant. This chain uses TRBV10-1 with TRBJ2-4, with 16 nucleotides matching TRBD2. V gave up 6 bases and J gave up 0 bases; unmatched junction bases: 5. This CDR3 region has 18 residues. Germline V gene sequence: CDR1 WNHNN, CDR2 SYGVQD (reference sequence). The CDR3 protein is CASRGGLAGGGAKNIQYF. In nucleotides, the CDR3 is TGCGCCAGCAGGGGGGGACTAGCGGGGGGGGGAGCCAAAAACATTCAGTACTTC.

This clone was found once. The J gene is TRBJ1-1, the V gene TRBV5-4, with 7 bases that match TRBD1. The trim removed 2 bases at V and 4 bases at J, leaving 11 bases unmatched. The CDR3 contains 16 residues. CDR1 SGHNT and CDR2 YYREEE come from the germline V gene (reference sequence). CDR3 sequence: CASSLNTVSGGTEAFF. In DNA form, the CDR3 reads TGTGCCAGCAGCTTAAATACAGTGTCAGGGGGCACTGAAGCTTTCTTT.

Here the CDR3 reads CASIHPGGLAGMADTQYF. The CDR3, as DNA: TGTGCCAGCATCCACCCCGGGGGGCTAGCGGGGATGGCAGATACGCAGTATTTT. The rearrangement links TRBV7-9 to TRBJ2-3; 9 positions match TRBD2. CDR3 length: 18 residues. Looked up from germline, CDR1 is SEHNR and CDR2 is FQNEAQ (reference sequence). Losses at the gene ends were 7 bases for V and 4 bases for J; bases not matched to a gene: 18.

V gene TRBV19 combines with J gene TRBJ2-3; 8 bases align to TRBD2. J was trimmed by 3 bases and V by 2 bases; bases with no gene match: 1. This CDR3 spans 14 amino acids. Germline CDR1 and CDR2: LNHDA and SQIVND (reference sequence). This CDR3 reads CASSITSGTDTQYF. Here the CDR3 DNA reads TGTGCCAGTAGTATAACTAGCGGAACAGATACGCAGTATTTT.

V is TRBV5-6 and J is TRBJ2-3, with 13 bases fitting TRBD2. The CDR3 totals 16 residues. Germline assignment: CDR1 SGHDT and CDR2 YYEEEE. Losses at the gene ends were 4 bases for V and 1 base for J; bases not matched to a gene: 3. The CDR3 region is CASSAGTSGGTDTQYF. For the CDR3, the DNA is TGTGCCAGCAGCGCGGGGACTAGCGGGGGCACAGATACGCAGTATTTT.

The CDR3 region is CASSLESSGRPYEQYF. The CDR3 DNA reads TGCGCCAGCAGCTTGGAGTCTAGCGGGAGGCCCTACGAGCAGTACTTC. This chain joins TRBV5-1 and TRBJ2-7; 11 bases fit TRBD2. With V trimmed by 0 bases and J by 2 bases, 4 bases remained unmatched. CDR1 and CDR2 from the germline V gene are SGHRS and YFSETQ. The CDR3 loop spans 16 amino acids.

V usage is TRBV7-8 and J usage is TRBJ1-6, with 7 bases lining up with TRBD1. Germline lookup yields CDR1 SGHVS and CDR2 FQNEAQ. Trimming cost V 2 bases and J 4 bases; bases outside gene matches: 8. This CDR3 is 17 amino acids long. CDR3 DNA sequence: TGTGCCAGCAGCTTAAAGAGGACAGGCGCTTATAATTCACCCCTCCACTTT. It encodes CASSLKRTGAYNSPLHF.

V gene TRBV4-1 combines with J gene TRBJ2-5, with D unclear. V gave up 5 bases and J gave up 2 bases, with 6 bases separating them. This CDR3 region has 12 residues. Looked up from germline, CDR1 is MGHRA and CDR2 is YSYEKL. CDR3 amino acids: CASSGLQETQYF. The CDR3 DNA sequence: TGCGCCAGCAGCGGTTTACAAGAGACCCAGTACTTC.